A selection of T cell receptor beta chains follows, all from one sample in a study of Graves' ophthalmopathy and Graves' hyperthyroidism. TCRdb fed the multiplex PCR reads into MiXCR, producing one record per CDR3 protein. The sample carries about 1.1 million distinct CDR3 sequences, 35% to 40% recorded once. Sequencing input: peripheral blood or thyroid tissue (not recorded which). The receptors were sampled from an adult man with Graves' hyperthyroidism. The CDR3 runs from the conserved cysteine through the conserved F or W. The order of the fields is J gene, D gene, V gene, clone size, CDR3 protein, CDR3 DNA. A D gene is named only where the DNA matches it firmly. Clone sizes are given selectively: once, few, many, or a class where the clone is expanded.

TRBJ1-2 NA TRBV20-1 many CSASTILYGYTF TGCAGTGCTTCTACCATCCTCTATGGCTACACCTTC
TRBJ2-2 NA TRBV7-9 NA CVSSFRTENTGELFF TGTGTCAGCAGCTTCCGGACAGAGAACACCGGGGAGCTGTTTTTT
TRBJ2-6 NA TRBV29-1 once CSVPTKGNTEAF TGCAGCGTTCCCACGAAGGGGAACACTGAAGCTTTC
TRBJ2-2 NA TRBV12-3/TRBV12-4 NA CASTPMGENTGELFF TGTGCCAGCACCCCAATGGGGGAGAACACCGGGGAGCTGTTTTTT
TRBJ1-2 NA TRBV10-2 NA CASSEPDSLQDYGYTF TGCGCCAGCAGTGAGCCGGACAGTCTACAGGACTATGGCTACACCTTC
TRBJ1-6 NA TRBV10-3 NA CAIQGGTRGNSPHHF TGTGCCATCCAGGGAGGAACGCGTGGAAATTCACCCCACCACTTT
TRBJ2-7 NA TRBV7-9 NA CASSRISTYEEQYF TGTGCCAGCAGCCGGATCTCCACCTACGAAGAGCAGTACTTC
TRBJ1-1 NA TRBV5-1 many CASSLFTGAGGAFF TGCGCCAGCAGCTTGTTTACGGGGGCCGGAGGGGCTTTCTTT
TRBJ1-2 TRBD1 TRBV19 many CASSIPGQPRGFGYTF TGTGCCAGTAGTATCCCGGGACAGCCAAGAGGTTTTGGCTACACCTTC
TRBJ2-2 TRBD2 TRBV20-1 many CSARGGRTGELFF TGCAGTGCCCGCGGCGGGAGAACCGGGGAGCTGTTTTTT
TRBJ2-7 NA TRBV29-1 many CSVEGEPYEQYF TGCAGCGTTGAAGGGGAGCCCTACGAGCAGTACTTC
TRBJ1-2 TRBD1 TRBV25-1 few CASSEFSPDRGFSSVYGYTF TGTGCCAGCAGTGAATTCAGCCCTGACAGGGGTTTTAGTTCGGTCTATGGCTACACCTTC
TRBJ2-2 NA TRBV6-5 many CASRSRRAGNTGELFF TGTGCCAGCAGATCCCGGCGGGCAGGGAACACCGGGGAGCTGTTTTTT
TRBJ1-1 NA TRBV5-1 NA CASSLLRQANTEAFF TGCGCCAGCAGCTTGTTGCGGCAGGCGAACACTGAAGCTTTCTTT
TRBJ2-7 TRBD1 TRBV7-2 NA CASSHVGQGAQYF TGTGCCAGCAGCCATGTCGGGCAGGGGGCGCAGTACTTC
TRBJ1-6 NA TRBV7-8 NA CASSLAAGMLQPLHF TGTGCCAGCAGCTTAGCCGCGGGGATGCTTCAGCCCCTCCACTTT
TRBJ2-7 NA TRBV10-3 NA CASSLYGPSSYEQYF TGTGCCAGCAGTCTATACGGGCCGAGCTCCTACGAGCAGTACTTC